The entry below gives a single T cell receptor (beta chain) sequence along with its context. Its antigen is as yet unknown. This sample was included in a study of cytotoxic CD8 clonotypes in ibrutinib-treated CLL. Study summary: The study included 11 relapsed/refractory and around 16 treatment-naive patients; about 17 had IGHV unmutated disease. Following treatment for a median roughly 13 months, range 6 to 36, response samples were then taken. Findings and limits, study-wide: Sustained-remission and progressing patients had different sampling times. Under therapy, public clonotypes either contracted or stayed stable, and they were uncommon.

This CDR3 spans 15 amino acids. The trim removed 8 bases at V and 4 bases at J, leaving 9 bases unmatched. Germline V gene data show CDR1 as MNHEY and CDR2 as SMNVEV (reference sequence). Some clones are missing from TCRdb's copy, which holds only in-frame ones; the method was immunoSEQ multiplex PCR. This table holds fewer than 400,000 clones, roughly two thirds found once. Specimen: PBMCs, collected after 36 months of ibrutinib treatment. The receptor was derived from a human donor with chronic lymphocytic leukemia. This chain uses TRBV27 with TRBJ1-2, with 11 bases aligning to TRBD1. The CDR3 nucleotides are TGTGCCAGCGCTCCTCGGACAGGGGGCGTCTATGGCTACACCTTC. This encodes CASAPRTGGVYGYTF.